Listed below are T cell receptor beta chains from one sample, sequenced in a study of cytomegalovirus exposure and HLA in healthy donors. The repertoire was sequenced with immunoSEQ multiplex PCR; TCRdb's copy has only in-frame clones and lacks some. Of tens of thousands of clones detected, approximately 82% appear once; the ten largest clones hold about 19%. The sample taken for sequencing was PBMCs. These receptors all come from a man aged 65 to 79 in good health and CMV-seropositive. CDR3s include the opening cysteine and the closing phenylalanine or tryptophan. Each record gives: J gene, D gene, V gene, clone size, CDR3 protein, CDR3 DNA. The D gene is left open where the match is weak. The size entry is marked missing in some rows and otherwise reads once, few, many or a size class.

>TRBJ2-2|-|TRBV11-3|-
CASSFGEYTGELFF
TGTGCCAGCAGCTTCGGGGAGTACACCGGGGAGCTGTTTTTT
>TRBJ2-7|TRBD2|TRBV4-2|-
CASSPGLAGGYEQYF
TGTGCCAGCAGCCCTGGACTAGCGGGAGGGTACGAGCAGTACTTC
>TRBJ1-2|TRBD1|TRBV19|-
CASGTGDYGYTF
TGTGCCAGTGGAACAGGGGACTATGGCTACACCTTC
>TRBJ2-1|-|TRBV19|once
CASSFSGNNEQFF
TGTGCCAGTAGTTTCTCAGGGAACAATGAGCAGTTCTTC
>TRBJ2-5|TRBD1|TRBV2|-
CASSDGLTGLETQYF
TGTGCCAGCAGTGACGGGCTGACAGGGTTGGAGACCCAGTACTTC
>TRBJ2-1|TRBD2|TRBV6-1|-
CASSDLAGDHEQFF
TGTGCCAGCAGTGACCTAGCGGGAGACCACGAGCAGTTCTTC
>TRBJ1-1|-|TRBV13|-
CASSLDRNTEAFF
TGTGCCAGCAGCTTAGACAGGAACACTGAAGCTTTCTTT
>TRBJ2-5|-|TRBV7-3|-
CASSPAARETQYF
TGTGCCAGCAGCCCGGCAGCGCGGGAGACCCAGTACTTC
>TRBJ1-2|TRBD1|TRBV7-8|-
CASSRGQGSGYTF
TGTGCCAGCAGCCGGGGACAGGGCAGTGGCTACACCTTC
>TRBJ1-1|-|TRBV5-1|-
CASGLAGGNTEAFF
TGCGCCAGCGGACTCGCGGGGGGAAACACTGAAGCTTTCTTT
>TRBJ1-5|-|TRBV5-4|-
CASSLDGVASQPQHF
TGTGCCAGCAGCTTGGACGGGGTAGCAAGTCAGCCCCAGCATTTT
>TRBJ1-4|TRBD1|TRBV5-1|-
CASSLEAGGANEKLFF
TGCGCCAGCAGCTTGGAAGCAGGGGGAGCTAATGAAAAACTGTTTTTT
>TRBJ2-1|-|TRBV9|once
CASSVHGSYNEQFF
TGTGCCAGCAGCGTTCACGGTTCCTACAATGAGCAGTTCTTC
>TRBJ2-2|-|TRBV10-3|-
CATVGENTGELFF
TGTGCTACAGTAGGGGAGAACACCGGGGAGCTGTTTTTT
>TRBJ2-7|TRBD2|TRBV10-2|-
CASSSGGPYEQYF
TGCGCCTCTTCTAGCGGGGGTCCCTACGAGCAGTACTTC
>TRBJ1-6|-|TRBV6-5|-
CASSFNRDSYNSPLHF
TGTGCCAGCAGTTTCAACAGGGATTCCTATAATTCACCCCTCCACTTT
>TRBJ1-1|TRBD1|TRBV5-1|-
CASSLLAGGMNTEAFF
TGCGCCAGCAGCTTGTTAGCAGGGGGGATGAACACTGAAGCTTTCTTT
>TRBJ2-7|-|TRBV7-2|-
CASSLAFGETYEQYF
TGTGCCAGCAGCTTAGCGTTCGGGGAGACCTACGAGCAGTACTTC
>TRBJ2-5|-|TRBV6-9|-
CASSYAETQYF
TGTGCCAGCAGTTACGCGGAGACCCAGTACTTC
>TRBJ2-2|-|TRBV7-2|-
CASNPDSPTNTGELFF
TGTGCCAGCAACCCGGACAGTCCTACGAACACCGGGGAGCTGTTTTTT
>TRBJ1-5|-|TRBV19|-
CASSGGGGGNQPQHF
TGTGCCAGTAGTGGGGGAGGGGGAGGCAATCAGCCCCAGCATTTT
>TRBJ2-5|TRBD2|TRBV6-1|-
CASSLTSVETQYF
TGTGCCAGCAGTCTGACTAGCGTGGAGACCCAGTACTTC
>TRBJ1-1|TRBD1|TRBV28|once
CASNEHTGVNTEAFF
TGTGCCAGCAACGAACACACAGGGGTAAACACTGAAGCTTTCTTT
>TRBJ2-7|-|TRBV5-4|-
CASSVDREDEQYF
TGTGCCAGCAGCGTAGACAGGGAGGACGAGCAGTACTTC
>TRBJ2-2|-|TRBV5-1|-
CASSLRESGELFF
TGCGCCAGCAGCCTCAGGGAATCCGGGGAGCTGTTTTTT
>TRBJ2-7|TRBD1|TRBV2|-
CASRAGGTPYEQYF
TGTGCCAGCAGGGCAGGGGGAACCCCCTACGAGCAGTACTTC
>TRBJ2-2|-|TRBV7-2|once
CASSYRGSTGELFF
TGTGCCAGCAGCTATAGGGGGAGCACCGGGGAGCTGTTTTTT
>TRBJ2-2|-|TRBV6-1|-
CASSELVSFSSGELFF
TGTGCCAGCAGTGAACTAGTTTCGTTTTCATCCGGGGAGCTGTTTTTT
>TRBJ1-1|TRBD1|TRBV19|-
CASSTNRGNTEAFF
TGTGCCAGTAGTACAAACAGGGGGAACACTGAAGCTTTCTTT
>TRBJ2-5|TRBD2|TRBV5-1|-
CASSQQGSGSQETQYF
TGCGCCAGCAGCCAACAGGGTAGCGGGAGTCAAGAGACCCAGTACTTC
>TRBJ1-1|TRBD1|TRBV18|-
CASSPPGTGANTEAFF
TGTGCCAGCTCACCACCGGGGACAGGAGCTAACACTGAAGCTTTCTTT
>TRBJ1-1|-|TRBV6-5|-
CASSYSNLNTEAFF
TGTGCCAGCAGTTACAGCAACTTGAACACTGAAGCTTTCTTT
>TRBJ2-1|TRBD2|TRBV5-1|-
CASEERTSGYNEQFF
TGCGCCAGCGAGGAAAGGACTAGCGGTTACAATGAGCAGTTCTTC
>TRBJ1-1|TRBD1|TRBV5-8|few
CASSSGQGAGTEAFF
TGTGCCAGCAGCTCCGGACAGGGGGCAGGCACTGAAGCTTTCTTT
>TRBJ2-1|-|TRBV7-6|-
CASSSGVDNEQFF
TGTGCCAGCAGCTCAGGGGTGGACAATGAGCAGTTCTTC
>TRBJ1-1|-|TRBV11-2|-
CASSRPTGTPRSVTEAFF
TGTGCCAGCAGCCGTCCTACCGGGACACCCCGATCGGTCACTGAAGCTTTCTTT
>TRBJ1-4|-|TRBV6-6|few
CASSLNPGTPIF
TGTGCCAGCAGCCTAAATCCCGGGACACCGATTTTT
>TRBJ2-1|-|TRBV28|-
CASFGSPGSSYNEQFF
TGTGCCAGCTTCGGGTCTCCCGGTAGCTCCTACAATGAGCAGTTCTTC
>TRBJ2-2|TRBD2|TRBV28|-
CASSPGGWGGELFF
TGTGCCAGCAGCCCGGGAGGGTGGGGCGGGGAGCTGTTTTTT
>TRBJ2-5|TRBD2|TRBV7-2|-
CASSLGDYTKETQYF
TGTGCCAGCAGCTTAGGGGACTATACAAAAGAGACCCAGTACTTC
>TRBJ1-2|-|TRBV5-4|few
CASSLLGLYGYTF
TGTGCCAGCAGCCTGTTGGGCCTTTATGGCTACACCTTC
>TRBJ2-2|-|TRBV10-1|few
CASSRSVFTGELFF
TGCGCCAGCAGCCGTAGCGTCTTCACCGGGGAGCTGTTTTTT
>TRBJ1-3|TRBD1|TRBV4-3|-
CASSPGQGPGNTIYF
TGCGCCAGCAGCCCCGGACAGGGCCCTGGAAACACCATATATTTT
>TRBJ2-3|TRBD2|TRBV11-2|once
CASSFDRSGGVDTQYF
TGTGCCAGCAGCTTTGACCGAAGCGGGGGGGTAGATACGCAGTATTTT
>TRBJ1-2|-|TRBV18|-
CASSTNRAANYGYTF
TGTGCCAGCTCAACCAACAGGGCTGCTAACTATGGCTACACCTTC
>TRBJ2-7|TRBD2|TRBV5-8|-
CASSFLAGAGSYEQYF
TGTGCCAGCAGCTTTCTAGCGGGGGCAGGCTCCTACGAGCAGTACTTC
>TRBJ2-1|TRBD2|TRBV4-2|-
CASSQDSSGRNNEQFF
TGTGCCAGCAGCCAAGATTCCAGCGGGAGGAACAATGAGCAGTTCTTC
>TRBJ2-7|TRBD1|TRBV10-3|-
CAIRETGAYEQYF
TGTGCCATCAGGGAGACAGGGGCTTACGAGCAGTACTTC
>TRBJ2-1|TRBD2|TRBV15|-
CATSSGGSSYNEQFF
TGTGCCACCAGCAGCGGCGGGAGCTCCTACAATGAGCAGTTCTTC
>TRBJ2-1|TRBD2|TRBV9|few
CASSVTPGLAKGEQFF
TGTGCCAGCAGCGTAACCCCGGGACTAGCGAAGGGTGAGCAGTTCTTC